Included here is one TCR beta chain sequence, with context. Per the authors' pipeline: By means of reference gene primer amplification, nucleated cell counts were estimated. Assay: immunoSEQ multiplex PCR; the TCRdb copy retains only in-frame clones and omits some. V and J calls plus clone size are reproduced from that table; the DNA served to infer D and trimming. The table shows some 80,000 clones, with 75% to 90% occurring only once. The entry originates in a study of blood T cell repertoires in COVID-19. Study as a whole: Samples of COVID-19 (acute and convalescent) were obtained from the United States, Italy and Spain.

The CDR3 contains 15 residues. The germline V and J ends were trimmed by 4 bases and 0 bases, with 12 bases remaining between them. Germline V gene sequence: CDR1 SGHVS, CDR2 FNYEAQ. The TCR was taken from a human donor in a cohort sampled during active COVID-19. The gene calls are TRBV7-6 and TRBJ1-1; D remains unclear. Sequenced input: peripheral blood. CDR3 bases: TGTGCCAGCAGCTCCGGTCCGGGTATGAACACTGAAGCTTTCTTT. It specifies CASSSGPGMNTEAFF.